This T cell receptor beta chain was identified in a study of blood T cell repertoires in COVID-19. Across the study: T cells, B-cell-depleted T cells, or PBMCs supplied cDNA or gDNA.

The data were produced by immunoSEQ multiplex PCR, yet TCRdb's version contains in-frame clones alone and is incomplete. The sample consists of over 50,000 clones, 65% to 80% of them appearing once. Trimming took 3 bases from V and 4 from J, leaving 12 bases between them. CDR3 length: 13 residues. Germline values: CDR1 SQVTM, CDR2 ANQGSEA. The V call is TRBV29-1, the J call TRBJ1-1, with TRBD1 as a possible D gene (5 bases). Sequenced: peripheral blood. The TCR was taken from a human donor with active or convalescent COVID-19. The donor label of this sample is uncertain. CDR3 nucleotides: TGCAGCGTTGACTCCAGGGCGACCACTGAAGCTTTCTTT. This encodes CSVDSRATTEAFF.